This entry lists 20 T cell receptor beta chains sequenced from one sample in a study of T-cell reconstitution after alpha-beta-depleted transplantation in children. A TCRbeta library incorporating unique molecular identifiers was prepared. TCRdb ran MiXCR on the PCR reads and lists one entry per CDR3 protein. This sample has approximately 590,000 distinct CDR3 sequences; over 9.5% occur once, and the top ten carry less than 5%. The sample here was PBMCs from the stem cell graft donor, taken from the stem cell graft. All receptors come from a human donor who donated a stem cell graft to a child with acute myeloid leukemia.

This clonotype was observed a few times. The chain uses TRBV12-3 or TRBV12-4 and TRBJ1-2; D remains unclear. The V end lost 7 bases, the J end lost 1 base, and 10 bases lay between the germline ends. This CDR3 is 13 amino acids long. CDR3 sequence (DNA): TGTGCCAGCACTGGTAGGGTTAACTATGGCTACACCTTC. The encoded protein is CASTGRVNYGYTF.

This clonotype was picked up many times. This chain uses TRBV24-1 with TRBJ2-2; possibly TRBD2 for D (6 bases). Germline CDR1 reads KGHDR; CDR2 reads SFDVKD. V lost 5 bases, J lost 5 bases, and 17 bases lay in between. There are 16 residues in the CDR3. The DNA for the CDR3 is TGTGCCACCAGTGCCACCGACAGCCGGGGGACCGGGGAGCTGTTTTTT. It is translated as CATSATDSRGTGELFF.

This clonotype occurred a few times. This chain joins TRBV5-1 and TRBJ2-1, with 14 bases aligning to TRBD2. The CDR3 runs to 16 residues. Germline V gene data show CDR1 as SGHRS and CDR2 as YFSETQ. The V gene end was trimmed by 4 bases and the J gene end by 8 bases; junction bases not matched to a gene: 8. CDR3 bases: TGCGCCAGCAGCGGACGAGGGACTAGCGGGAGCGATGAGCAGTTCTTC. Protein: CASSGRGTSGSDEQFF.

The rearrangement joins TRBV10-3 to TRBJ1-1; 9 positions agree with TRBD1. The J segment lost 1 base and the V segment lost 4 bases, leaving 4 bases of the junction unmatched. This CDR3 spans 15 amino acids. Germline V gene data show CDR1 as ENHRY and CDR2 as SYGVKD. CDR3 protein: CAISADRGRNTEAFF. The CDR3 region has the DNA TGTGCCATCAGTGCGGACAGGGGTCGGAACACTGAAGCTTTCTTT.

The genes are TRBV20-1 and TRBJ2-7; 10 positions match TRBD1. The germline V gene encodes CDR1 DFQATT and CDR2 SNEGSKA (reference sequence). J was trimmed by 2 bases and V by 3 bases; bases with no gene match: 7. This CDR3 spans 15 amino acids. CDR3 coding DNA: TGCAGTGCTAGTCCTACCGGGACAGGGGCCTACGAGCAGTACTTC. Protein product: CSASPTGTGAYEQYF.

This clonotype occurred many times. The chain combines TRBV27 with TRBJ2-2, with D possibly being TRBD2 (5 bases). Germline V gene data show CDR1 as MNHEY and CDR2 as SMNVEV (reference sequence). The V end was cut by 10 bases, the J end by 13 bases, with 19 bases between. CDR3 length: 12 residues. CDR3 amino acids: CAIPPFPDSLFF. DNA of the CDR3: TGTGCCATTCCACCATTTCCGGACTCGCTGTTTTTT.

The sample holds a few counts of this clonotype. CDR3 loop: CASSETQGPTGYTF. The CDR3 nucleotides are TGTGCCAGCTCAGAAACACAGGGCCCGACAGGCTACACCTTC. V usage is TRBV18 and J usage is TRBJ1-2; TRBD1 is a possible D gene (6 bases). Germline-derived CDR1 and CDR2 are KGHSH and LQKENI. This CDR3 is 14 amino acids long. V lost 5 bases and J 8 bases, leaving 18 bases between the germline ends.

The sample holds many counts of this clonotype. The rearrangement links TRBV12-3 or TRBV12-4 to TRBJ2-7; D ambiguous. The CDR3 length is 11 residues. V was cut by 6 bases and J by 6 bases, with 9 bases left in between. The CDR3 DNA follows: TGTGCCAGCAGGTTAATTGGCGAGCAGTACTTC. As protein: CASRLIGEQYF.

This clonotype was observed many times. The gene calls are TRBV27 and TRBJ2-7; 10 nucleotides line up with TRBD1. Trimming took 5 bases from V and 3 from J; bases not matched to a gene: 4. The CDR3 consists of 14 residues. In germline, CDR1 is MNHEY, CDR2 SMNVEV (reference sequence). CDR3 DNA sequence: TGTGCCAGCAGTCCGACAGGGGGCAGCTACGAGCAGTACTTC. It is translated as CASSPTGGSYEQYF.

This clonotype was counted many times. The J gene is TRBJ2-7, the V gene TRBV5-1, with D hard to call. Between the trimmed V and J ends, which lost 4 bases and 3 bases, there was a span of 11 bases. The germline gives CDR1 SGHRS, CDR2 YFSETQ. The CDR3 runs 13 residues. Written as DNA, the CDR3 is TGCGCCAGCAGCCTCATCGGGTTCTACGAGCAGTACTTC. It specifies CASSLIGFYEQYF.

This clonotype appeared many times. V usage is TRBV9 and J usage is TRBJ2-2; D possibly matches TRBD1 or TRBD2 (5 bases each). Germline V lookup: CDR1 SGDLS, CDR2 YYNGEE. V lost 1 base, J lost 5 bases, and 12 bases lay in between. The CDR3 has 15 amino acids. CDR3 in DNA: TGTGCCAGCAGCGTACATCCGGGGCGTACCGGGGAGCTGTTTTTT. Translation: CASSVHPGRTGELFF.

This clonotype has at least ten counts. The chain is built from TRBV20-1 and TRBJ2-7, with 16 bases aligning to TRBD2. Germline assignment: CDR1 DFQATT and CDR2 SNEGSKA (reference sequence). This CDR3 spans 16 amino acids. Losses at the gene ends were 3 bases for V and 0 bases for J; bases not matched to a gene: 2. The CDR3 sequence: CSARGLAGGGSYEQYF. As DNA, the CDR3 is TGCAGTGCTAGGGGACTAGCGGGAGGGGGCTCCTACGAGCAGTACTTC.

Regarding this clonotype: At one end the junction does not follow the germline gene, possibly because of a read error. The genes are TRBV7-6 and TRBJ2-5; 9 nucleotides agree with TRBD2. Germline values: CDR1 SGHVS, CDR2 FNYEAQ. The CDR3 spans 16 residues. CDR3 sequence reads: CASSLSPSGIQEIQYF. The CDR3 region has the DNA TGTGCCAGCAGCTTATCGCCTAGCGGGATCCAAGAGATCCAGTACTTC.

V gene TRBV20-1 combines with J gene TRBJ2-4; TRBD2 matches 8 bases. The CDR3 loop spans 16 amino acids. CDR1 DFQATT and CDR2 SNEGSKA come from the germline V gene (reference sequence). J was trimmed by 7 bases and V by 0 bases; bases with no gene match: 11. As DNA, the CDR3 is TGCAGTGCTAGAGATCGCAAAAGCGGGAGTGGGAACATTCAGTACTTC. Translation gives CSARDRKSGSGNIQYF.

This clonotype was seen at least ten times. J is TRBJ2-7 and V is TRBV10-3, with D possibly being TRBD1 (6 bases). V lost 8 bases, J lost 0 bases, and 8 bases lay in between. Germline V CDR1 and CDR2: ENHRY, SYGVKD. This CDR3 has 12 amino acids. CDR3 protein: CAIRDISYEQYF. In nucleotides, the CDR3 is TGTGCCATCCGGGACATCTCCTACGAGCAGTACTTC.

This clonotype appeared a few times. J is TRBJ1-1 and V is TRBV20-1; no definite D call. V was cut by 2 bases and J by 0 bases, with 10 bases left in between. The germline gives CDR1 DFQATT, CDR2 SNEGSKA (reference sequence). The CDR3 length is 14 residues. The CDR3 is CSARPGRMNTEAFF. In DNA, the CDR3 is TGCAGTGCTAGACCCGGAAGGATGAACACTGAAGCTTTCTTT.

Many counts were recorded for this clonotype. The rearrangement links TRBV12-3 or TRBV12-4 to TRBJ2-5; perhaps TRBD2 as D (5 bases). V was clipped by 6 bases and J by 5 bases, with 7 bases between them. This CDR3 region has 11 residues. The CDR3 here is CASRGGETQYF. DNA of the CDR3: TGTGCCAGCAGGGGCGGGGAGACCCAGTACTTC.

This clonotype was observed a handful of times. The CDR3 sequence: CASSQGGRDREKLFF. The CDR3 coding sequence is TGTGCCAGCAGCCAGGGGGGCAGGGATCGTGAAAAACTGTTTTTT. This chain joins TRBV3-1 and TRBJ1-4, with a possible D match to TRBD1 (6 bases). Germline loops: CDR1 LGHDT, CDR2 YNNKEL (reference sequence). The CDR3 is made up of 15 amino acids. Trimming pared 3 bases from V and 7 bases from J, leaving 15 bases between.

This clonotype was seen ten or more times. This sequence joins TRBV5-1 and TRBJ2-3; no definite D call. Germline CDR1 is SGHRS and CDR2 is YFSETQ. This CDR3 contains 12 residues. The V end lost 4 bases, the J end lost 5 bases, and 8 bases lay between the germline ends. The CDR3 reads CASSGMVDTQYF. In DNA, the CDR3 is TGCGCCAGCAGCGGAATGGTAGATACGCAGTATTTT.

A few counts support this clonotype. The V gene is TRBV11-2, the J gene TRBJ1-2; a weak D match, TRBD1 (5 bases). CDR1 and CDR2 from the germline V gene are SGHAT and FQNNGV. Trimming took 2 bases from V and 4 from J, leaving 8 bases between them. This CDR3 contains 13 residues. This CDR3 reads CASSLLQVYGYTF. In DNA form, the CDR3 reads TGTGCCAGCAGCTTATTACAGGTCTATGGCTACACCTTC.